These 21 T cell receptor beta chains share one sample of origin, sequenced in a study of blood T cell repertoires in COVID-19. Assay: immunoSEQ multiplex PCR; the TCRdb copy retains only in-frame clones and omits some. The table includes hundreds of thousands of clones, around 90% detected once. Sample: peripheral blood. All receptors derive from a man older than 75 with acute or convalescent COVID-19.

V gene TRBV7-2 combines with J gene TRBJ2-5, with TRBD2 matching over 10 bases. J lost 6 bases, V lost 2 bases, and 9 bases had no gene match. CDR3 length equals 16 residues. Germline loops: CDR1 SGHTA, CDR2 FQGNSA. The CDR3 reads CASSLPTAGGPKTQYF. For the CDR3, the DNA is TGTGCCAGCAGCTTACCCACAGCGGGAGGGCCAAAGACCCAGTACTTC.

The chain employs TRBV7-2 and TRBJ1-4, with a weak D call TRBD1 (6 bases). The germline V and J ends were trimmed by 4 bases and 4 bases, with 19 bases remaining between them. The CDR3 runs to 17 residues. Germline lookup yields CDR1 SGHTA and CDR2 FQGNSA. CDR3 residues: CASSWERIQGINEKLFF. The CDR3 nucleotides read TGTGCCAGCAGCTGGGAACGTATACAGGGTATTAATGAAAAACTGTTTTTT.

This clone was seen more than once but under ten times. Other nucleotide sequences in the sample specify the same CDR3. V is TRBV4-2 and J is TRBJ1-3; D ambiguous. The CDR3 covers 16 residues. V lost 1 base to trimming and J lost 0 bases, with 10 bases between them. CDR1 LGHNA and CDR2 YNFKEQ come from the germline V gene. CDR3 sequence: CASSQVTVSSGNTIYF. As DNA, the CDR3 is TGTGCCAGCAGCCAAGTTACCGTCAGCTCTGGAAACACCATATATTTT.

The genes are TRBV7-2 and TRBJ2-3; 12 bases are a match to TRBD2. This CDR3 contains 15 residues. Trimming cost V 6 bases and J 5 bases; bases outside gene matches: 6. Germline-derived CDR1 and CDR2 are SGHTA and FQGNSA. The DNA for the CDR3 is TGTGCCAGCAGACGTACTAGCGGGAGGTTAGATACGCAGTATTTT. This sequence encodes CASRRTSGRLDTQYF.

The rearrangement uses TRBV6-6 and TRBJ1-4, with TRBD1 matching 12 bases. The CDR3 has 17 amino acids. The V segment lost 5 bases and the J segment 3 bases; nucleotides outside the gene matches: 7. Germline V gene sequence: CDR1 MNHNY, CDR2 SVGAGI (reference sequence). CDR3 loop: CASSQSGTGGSNEKLFF. DNA for the CDR3: TGTGCCAGCAGTCAATCCGGGACAGGGGGCTCTAATGAAAAACTGTTTTTT.

Note on this clone: Germline and junction disagree at one end, which may indicate a read error. V is TRBV2 and J is TRBJ2-4, with 8 bases that match TRBD1. CDR1 is SNHLY, CDR2 FYNNEI, per germline. This CDR3 region has 14 residues. Written as DNA, the CDR3 is TGTGCCAGCAGTGAGAACTACCCCGGGACAGGAGGGTTCTTC. It specifies CASSENYPGTGGFF. The full variable domain, its missing parts supplied by reference TRBV2 and TRBJ2-4, is EPEVTQTPSHQVTQMGQEVILRCVPISNHLYFYWYRQILGQKVEFLVSFYNNEISEKSEIFDDQFSVERPDGSNFTLKIRSTKLEDSAMYFCASSENYPGTGGFFGAGTRLSVL.

The genes are TRBV6-5 and TRBJ1-5, with 9 bases matching TRBD1. The CDR3 is 13 amino acids. Unmatched junction bases numbered 5, after V lost 10 bases and J lost 4 bases. Germline CDR1 and CDR2: MNHEY and SVGAGI. The chain's CDR3 is CAISGTGNQPQHF. Written as DNA, the CDR3 is TGTGCCATCTCCGGGACAGGGAATCAGCCCCAGCATTTT.

This clone was detected only a few times. The CDR3 nucleotides read TGTGCCAGCATCAGGGGACAGCTTAATGAAAAACTGTTTTTT. As protein: CASIRGQLNEKLFF. The V gene is TRBV2, the J gene TRBJ1-4, with 7 bases aligning to TRBD1. J lost 4 bases, V lost 7 bases, and 6 bases had no gene match. The CDR3 is 14 residues long. The germline V gene has CDR1 SNHLY and CDR2 FYNNEI.

The CDR3 region is CASSLGGSNKDTQYF. In DNA form, the CDR3 reads TGTGCCAGCAGTTTAGGCGGGAGTAACAAAGATACGCAGTATTTT. This chain uses TRBV27 with TRBJ2-3; TRBD2 aligns across 7 bases. This CDR3 comprises 15 residues. Losses at the gene ends were 2 bases for V and 5 bases for J; bases not matched to a gene: 7. Germline-derived CDR1 and CDR2 are MNHEY and SMNVEV (reference sequence).

This chain connects TRBV11-2 to TRBJ2-3; no clear D. Germline loops: CDR1 SGHAT, CDR2 FQNNGV. Trimming took off 8 bases at V and 4 bases at J, with 13 bases between the two ends. CDR3 length equals 13 residues. The CDR3 protein is CASGEPVPDTQYF. In nucleotides, the CDR3 is TGTGCCAGCGGAGAACCAGTCCCAGATACGCAGTATTTT.

The gene calls are TRBV5-6 and TRBJ1-2, with D hard to call. V lost 3 bases and J 0 bases, leaving 15 bases between the germline ends. The CDR3 sequence is 16 residues long. Germline values: CDR1 SGHDT, CDR2 YYEEEE. This CDR3 is CASSSRARHSNYGYTF. In DNA, the CDR3 is TGTGCCAGCAGCTCGCGCGCGCGCCATTCTAACTATGGCTACACCTTC.

This clone appeared a few times. The rearrangement uses TRBV19 and TRBJ1-1; D possibly corresponds to TRBD1 (5 bases). CDR1 LNHDA and CDR2 SQIVND come from the germline V gene (reference sequence). The CDR3 has 13 amino acids. With 11 bases removed from V and 4 bases from J, the gap between germline ends came to 17 bases. CDR3: CASLTLGGTEAFF. The DNA for the CDR3 is TGTGCCTCTTTGACTCTCGGGGGCACTGAAGCTTTCTTT.

This rearrangement joins TRBV6-2 or TRBV6-3 to TRBJ2-4; 9 bases align to TRBD2. The CDR3 has 14 residues. V shed 6 bases and J 7 bases; nucleotides not matched to a gene: 7. Germline V CDR1 and CDR2: MNHEY, SVGEGT. The CDR3: CASSRGLARNIQYF. CDR3 DNA: TGTGCCAGCAGCCGGGGACTAGCAAGGAACATTCAGTACTTC.

The chain couples TRBV6-5 to TRBJ1-4; D ambiguous. CDR1 is MNHEY, CDR2 SVGAGI, per germline. Trimming shortened V by 4 bases and J by 3 bases, and 9 bases separated the two germline ends. The CDR3 runs 14 residues. The CDR3 bases are TGTGCCAGCAGTTTGAGGATGGCTAATGAAAAACTGTTTTTT. Translating gives CASSLRMANEKLFF.

The chain combines TRBV6-5 with TRBJ1-5, with TRBD1 matching 8 bases. The CDR3 covers 15 residues. The germline V gene encodes CDR1 MNHEY and CDR2 SVGAGI. The V gene end was trimmed by 5 bases and the J gene end by 2 bases; junction bases not matched to a gene: 5. The CDR3 sequence: CASSRTTGGNQPQHF. CDR3 sequence (DNA): TGTGCCAGCAGTCGTACGACAGGGGGCAATCAGCCCCAGCATTTT.

This chain links TRBV6-5 with TRBJ1-6; D perhaps matches TRBD1 (6 bases). The CDR3 extends over 15 amino acids. Germline CDR1 is MNHEY and CDR2 is SVGAGI. V shed 6 bases and J shed 5 bases, with 14 bases lying between them. As DNA, the CDR3 is TGTGCCAGCAGGCCCGGGACACACAATAATTCACCCCTCCACTTT. It translates to CASRPGTHNNSPLHF.

The gene calls are TRBV7-9 and TRBJ1-1, with D hard to call. V was clipped by 5 bases and J by 4 bases, with 8 bases between them. Germline V CDR1 and CDR2: SEHNR, FQNEAQ (reference sequence). CDR3 length: 12 amino acids. The CDR3 DNA follows: TGTGCCAGCAGCCTCAGTGGCACTGAAGCTTTCTTT. Its translation is CASSLSGTEAFF.

CDR3 residues: CASSFDYRGTEAFF. In DNA form, the CDR3 reads TGCGCCAGCAGCTTTGATTACAGGGGCACTGAAGCTTTCTTT. The genes are TRBV5-1 and TRBJ1-1, with 7 bases lining up with TRBD1. The CDR3 length is 14 residues. In germline, CDR1 is SGHRS, CDR2 YFSETQ. J gave up 4 bases and V 2 bases, and 5 bases lay outside the gene matches.

This chain uses TRBV29-1 with TRBJ2-5; maybe TRBD2 (6 bases). Germline lookup yields CDR1 SQVTM and CDR2 ANQGSEA. This CDR3 has 14 residues. V was clipped by 4 bases and J by 5 bases, with 17 bases between them. Here the CDR3 reads CSVAPLAVPETQYF. The CDR3 DNA reads as TGCAGCGTTGCCCCCTTAGCGGTCCCGGAGACCCAGTACTTC. Combining the CDR3 with reference TRBV29-1 and TRBJ2-5 gives the whole variable domain SAVISQKPSRDICQRGTSLTIQCQVDSQVTMMFWYRQQPGQSLTLIATANQGSEATYESGFVIDKFPISRPNLTFSTLTVSNMSPEDSSIYLCSVAPLAVPETQYFGPGTRLLVL.

The V and J genes are TRBV9 and TRBJ2-3; TRBD2 aligns across 10 bases. V was clipped by 4 bases and J by 1 base; unmatched bases: 3. Per the germline V gene, CDR1 is SGDLS and CDR2 is YYNGEE. The CDR3 is made up of 15 amino acids. In DNA, the CDR3 is TGTGCCAGCAGCTTCGGGACTAGCGGCACAGATACGCAGTATTTT. The encoded protein is CASSFGTSGTDTQYF.

The V gene is TRBV24-1, the J gene TRBJ2-1, with 11 bases matching TRBD2. Trimming took 6 bases from V and 9 from J; bases not matched to a gene: 6. There are 14 residues in the CDR3. In germline, CDR1 is KGHDR, CDR2 SFDVKD. CDR3 DNA sequence: TGTGCCACCAGTCGTGATGGGACTAGCGGTGAGCAGTTCTTC. Its translation: CATSRDGTSGEQFF.